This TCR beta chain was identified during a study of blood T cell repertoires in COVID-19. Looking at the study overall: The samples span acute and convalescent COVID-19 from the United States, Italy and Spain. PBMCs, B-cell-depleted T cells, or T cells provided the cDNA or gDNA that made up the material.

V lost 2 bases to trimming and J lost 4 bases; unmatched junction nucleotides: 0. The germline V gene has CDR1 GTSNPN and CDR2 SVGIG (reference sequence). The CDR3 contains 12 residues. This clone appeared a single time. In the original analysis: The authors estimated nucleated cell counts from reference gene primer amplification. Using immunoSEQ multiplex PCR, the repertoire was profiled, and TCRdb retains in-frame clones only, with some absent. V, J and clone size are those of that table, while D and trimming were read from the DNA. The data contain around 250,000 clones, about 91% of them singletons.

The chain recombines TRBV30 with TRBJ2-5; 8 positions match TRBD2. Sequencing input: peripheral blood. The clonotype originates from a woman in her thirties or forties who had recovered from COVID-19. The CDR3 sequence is CAWSLAGETQYF. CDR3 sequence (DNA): TGTGCCTGGAGTCTAGCGGGAGAGACCCAGTACTTC.